This TCR beta chain appears in the sequencing data of a study of technical replicates of blood from several donors. The method was immunoSEQ multiplex PCR; TCRdb's version includes in-frame clones alone and lacks a portion of them. The sample includes roughly 76,000 clones, 80% to 90% of them seen just once. The germline CDR1 and CDR2 sequences are SGHDT and YYEEEE. The CDR3 contains 15 residues. V shed 0 bases and J shed 2 bases, with 10 bases lying between them. The specimen was PBMCs. The TCR comes from a human donor in good health. Some clones in this sample may be carry-over from other donors' samples. The chain recombines TRBV5-6 with TRBJ2-3; the D gene is possibly TRBD2 (6 bases). This CDR3 is CASSLAVAVTDTQYF. CDR3 nucleotides: TGTGCCAGCAGCTTGGCGGTAGCGGTCACAGATACGCAGTATTTT.